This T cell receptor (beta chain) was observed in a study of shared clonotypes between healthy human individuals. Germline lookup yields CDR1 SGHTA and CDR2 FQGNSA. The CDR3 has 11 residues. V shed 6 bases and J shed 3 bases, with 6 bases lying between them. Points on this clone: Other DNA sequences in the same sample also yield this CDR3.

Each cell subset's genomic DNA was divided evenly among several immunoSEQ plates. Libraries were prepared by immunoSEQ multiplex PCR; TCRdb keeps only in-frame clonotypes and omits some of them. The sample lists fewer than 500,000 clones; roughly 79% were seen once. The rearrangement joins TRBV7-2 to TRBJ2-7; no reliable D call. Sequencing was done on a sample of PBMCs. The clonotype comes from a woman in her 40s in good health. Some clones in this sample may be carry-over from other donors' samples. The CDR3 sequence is CASSAHYEQYF. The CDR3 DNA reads TGTGCCAGCAGTGCCCACTACGAGCAGTACTTC.